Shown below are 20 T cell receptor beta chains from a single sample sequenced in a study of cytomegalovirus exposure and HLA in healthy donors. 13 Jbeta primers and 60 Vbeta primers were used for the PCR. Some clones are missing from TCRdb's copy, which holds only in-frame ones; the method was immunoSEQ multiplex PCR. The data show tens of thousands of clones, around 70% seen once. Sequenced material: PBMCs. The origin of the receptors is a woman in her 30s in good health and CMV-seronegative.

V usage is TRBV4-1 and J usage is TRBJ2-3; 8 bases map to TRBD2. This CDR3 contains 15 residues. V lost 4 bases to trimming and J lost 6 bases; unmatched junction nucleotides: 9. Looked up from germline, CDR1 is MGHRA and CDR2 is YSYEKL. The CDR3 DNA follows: TGCGCCAGCAGCCGCCTTGGACTAGCTTTCGATACGCAGTATTTT. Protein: CASSRLGLAFDTQYF.

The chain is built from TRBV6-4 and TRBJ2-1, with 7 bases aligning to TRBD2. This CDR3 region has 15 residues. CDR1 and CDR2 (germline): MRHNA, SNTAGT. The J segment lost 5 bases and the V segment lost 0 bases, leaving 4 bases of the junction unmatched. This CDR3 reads CASSDSAGADNEQFF. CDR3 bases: TGTGCCAGCAGTGACTCTGCGGGAGCAGACAATGAGCAGTTCTTC.

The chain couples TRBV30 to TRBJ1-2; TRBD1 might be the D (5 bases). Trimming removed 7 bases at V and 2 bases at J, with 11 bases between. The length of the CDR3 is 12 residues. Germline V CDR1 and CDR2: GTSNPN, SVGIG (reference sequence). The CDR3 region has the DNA TGTGCCTCGACAGCTTCGAACTATGGCTACACCTTC. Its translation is CASTASNYGYTF.

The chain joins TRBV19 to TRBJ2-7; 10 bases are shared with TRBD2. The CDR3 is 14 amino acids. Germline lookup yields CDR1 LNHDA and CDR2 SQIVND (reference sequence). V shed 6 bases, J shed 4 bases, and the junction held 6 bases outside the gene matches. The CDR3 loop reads CASSEREGQYEQYF. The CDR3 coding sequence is TGTGCCAGTAGCGAGCGGGAGGGTCAGTACGAGCAGTACTTC.

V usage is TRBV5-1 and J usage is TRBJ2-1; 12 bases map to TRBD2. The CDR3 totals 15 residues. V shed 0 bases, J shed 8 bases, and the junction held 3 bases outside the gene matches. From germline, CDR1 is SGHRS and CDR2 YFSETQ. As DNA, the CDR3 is TGCGCCAGCAGCTTGGAACTAGCGGGAGGATATGAGCAGTTCTTC. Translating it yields CASSLELAGGYEQFF.

CDR3 sequence reads: CASRAPVDRGWTGELFF. DNA of the CDR3: TGCGCCAGCAGGGCCCCGGTGGACAGGGGATGGACCGGGGAGCTGTTTTTT. This rearrangement joins TRBV4-1 to TRBJ2-2; 9 nucleotides agree with TRBD1. With 6 bases clipped from V and 5 bases from J, the junction kept 13 bases outside the gene matches. CDR3 length equals 17 residues. CDR1 and CDR2 (germline): MGHRA, YSYEKL.

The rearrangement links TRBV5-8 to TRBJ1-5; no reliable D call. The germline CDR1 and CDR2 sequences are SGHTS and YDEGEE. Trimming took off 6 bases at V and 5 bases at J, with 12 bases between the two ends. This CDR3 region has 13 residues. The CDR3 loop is CASTLNVDQPQHF. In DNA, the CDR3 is TGTGCCAGCACCCTGAATGTAGATCAGCCCCAGCATTTT.

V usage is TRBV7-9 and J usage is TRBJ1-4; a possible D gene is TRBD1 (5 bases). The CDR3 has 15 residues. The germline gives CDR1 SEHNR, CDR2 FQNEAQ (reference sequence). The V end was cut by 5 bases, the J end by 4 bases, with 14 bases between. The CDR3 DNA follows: TGTGCCAGCAGCCGCGGGACGGCATTTAATGAAAAACTGTTTTTT. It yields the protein CASSRGTAFNEKLFF.

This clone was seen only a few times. CDR3 residues: CASSVGVNEKLFF. The CDR3 DNA sequence: TGTGCCAGTAGCGTCGGGGTGAATGAAAAACTGTTTTTT. V is TRBV19 and J is TRBJ1-4; D not certain. The germline V gene encodes CDR1 LNHDA and CDR2 SQIVND (reference sequence). Trimming removed 6 bases at V and 5 bases at J, with 10 bases between. This CDR3 has 13 amino acids.

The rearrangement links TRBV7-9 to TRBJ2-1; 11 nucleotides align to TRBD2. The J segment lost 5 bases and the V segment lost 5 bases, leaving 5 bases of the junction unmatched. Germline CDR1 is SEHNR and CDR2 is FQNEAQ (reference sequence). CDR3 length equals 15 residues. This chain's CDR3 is CASSRGLAGHNEQFF. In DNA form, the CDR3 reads TGTGCCAGCAGCCGTGGACTAGCGGGCCACAATGAGCAGTTCTTC.

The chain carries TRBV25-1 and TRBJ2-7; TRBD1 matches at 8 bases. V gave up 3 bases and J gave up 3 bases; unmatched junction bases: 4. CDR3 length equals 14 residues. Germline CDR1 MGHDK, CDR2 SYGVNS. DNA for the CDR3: TGTGCCAGCAGTGACTGGGACAGGAACTACGAGCAGTACTTC. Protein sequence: CASSDWDRNYEQYF.

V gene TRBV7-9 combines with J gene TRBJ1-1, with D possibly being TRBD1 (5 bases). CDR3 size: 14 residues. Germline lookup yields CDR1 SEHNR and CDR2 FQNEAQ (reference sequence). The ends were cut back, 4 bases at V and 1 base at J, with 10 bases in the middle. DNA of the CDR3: TGTGCCAGCAGCTCTAGACAGACGAACACTGAAGCTTTCTTT. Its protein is CASSSRQTNTEAFF.

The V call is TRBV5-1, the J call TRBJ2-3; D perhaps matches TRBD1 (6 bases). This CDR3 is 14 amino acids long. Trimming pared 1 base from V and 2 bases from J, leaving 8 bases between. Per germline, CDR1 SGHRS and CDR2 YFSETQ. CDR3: CASSLTGHTDTQYF. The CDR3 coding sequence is TGCGCCAGCAGCTTGACAGGGCACACAGATACGCAGTATTTT.

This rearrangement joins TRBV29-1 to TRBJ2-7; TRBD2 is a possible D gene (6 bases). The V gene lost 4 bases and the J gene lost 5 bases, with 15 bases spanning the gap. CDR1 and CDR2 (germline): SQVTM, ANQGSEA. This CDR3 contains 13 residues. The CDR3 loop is CSVGWRGFHEQYF. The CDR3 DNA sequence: TGCAGCGTTGGGTGGAGGGGCTTCCACGAGCAGTACTTC.

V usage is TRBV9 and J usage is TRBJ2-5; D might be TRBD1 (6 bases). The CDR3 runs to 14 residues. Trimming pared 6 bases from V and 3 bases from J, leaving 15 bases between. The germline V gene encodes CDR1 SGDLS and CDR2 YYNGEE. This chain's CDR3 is CASNPTGWKETQYF. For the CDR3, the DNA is TGTGCCAGCAACCCTACAGGGTGGAAAGAGACCCAGTACTTC.

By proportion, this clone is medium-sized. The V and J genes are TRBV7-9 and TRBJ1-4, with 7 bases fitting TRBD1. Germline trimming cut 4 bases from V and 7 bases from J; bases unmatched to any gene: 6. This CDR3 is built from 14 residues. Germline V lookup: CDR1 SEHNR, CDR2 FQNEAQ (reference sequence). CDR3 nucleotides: TGTGCCAGCAGCTCGACAGGGTCTCGTGAAAAACTGTTTTTT. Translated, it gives CASSSTGSREKLFF.

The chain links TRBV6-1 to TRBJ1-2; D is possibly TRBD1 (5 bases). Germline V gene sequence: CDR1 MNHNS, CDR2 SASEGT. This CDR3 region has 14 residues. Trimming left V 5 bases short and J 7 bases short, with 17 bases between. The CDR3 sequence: CASSPSQGDFGYTF. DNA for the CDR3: TGTGCCAGCAGTCCCTCTCAAGGGGACTTTGGCTACACCTTC.

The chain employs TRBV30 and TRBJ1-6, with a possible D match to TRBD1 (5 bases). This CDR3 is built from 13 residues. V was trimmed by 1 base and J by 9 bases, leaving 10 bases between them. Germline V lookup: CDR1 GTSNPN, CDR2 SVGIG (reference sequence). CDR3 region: CAWSGQQGSPLHF. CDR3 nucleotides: TGTGCCTGGAGTGGACAGCAAGGTTCACCCCTCCACTTT.

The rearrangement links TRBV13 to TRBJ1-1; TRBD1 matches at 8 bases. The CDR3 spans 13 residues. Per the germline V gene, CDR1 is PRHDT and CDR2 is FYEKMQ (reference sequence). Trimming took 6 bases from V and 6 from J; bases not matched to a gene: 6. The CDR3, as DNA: TGTGCCAGCAGAGGACAGGGAAAAGCTGAAGCTTTCTTT. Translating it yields CASRGQGKAEAFF.

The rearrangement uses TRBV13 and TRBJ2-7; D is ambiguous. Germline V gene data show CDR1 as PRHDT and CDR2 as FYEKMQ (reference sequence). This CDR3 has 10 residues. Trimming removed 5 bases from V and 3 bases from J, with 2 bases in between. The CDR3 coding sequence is TGTGCCAGCAGCCACTACGAGCAGTACTTC. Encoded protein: CASSHYEQYF.